The TCR beta chain under discussion was sequenced for a study of OX40 agonist ivuxolimab in advanced cancers. Background for the entire study: Ivuxolimab, which targeted the costimulatory receptor OX40 (CD134), was an agonistic, fully human IgG2 monoclonal antibody. Intravenous ivuxolimab was administered to patients every 2 weeks at six dose levels: 0.01, 0.1, 0.3, 1.5, 3 and 10 mg/kg. Of the roughly 52 patients in dose escalation, about 20 had hepatocellular carcinoma, some 15 had melanoma, 9 had renal cell carcinoma and 9 had head and neck cancer. The dose-escalation cohort was about 83% male with a mean age of 60 years, ranging from about 23 to 85. The paper covers the monotherapy dose-escalation part of the phase I ivuxolimab trial, which included N = 52 patients. Prior anti-PD-1, anti-PD-L1 or anti-CTLA-4 therapy was permitted, and less than 45% of dose-escalation patients had received checkpoint inhibitors. Three dose-escalation patients achieved partial responses, one with hepatocellular carcinoma and two with cutaneous melanoma. The purpose of peripheral TCRbeta sequencing was to test whether ivuxolimab changed TCR sequence diversity and led to clonal T-cell expansion. Results and caveats for the whole study, not just this receptor: After ivuxolimab, CD8+ T cells had more expanded clones than CD4+ T cells on average. Antigen specificity was not determined for the clonally expanded peripheral T cells. Low levels of normalized T-cell clonal expansion were also seen in some patients who did not respond. At doses from 0.1 to 3.0 mg/kg, clonal expansion was seen in both CD4+ and CD8+ blood T cells between baseline and week 6. In the 0.1-3.0 mg/kg groups, partial responders had among the lowest normalized peripheral clonal expansion, particularly in CD8+ T cells.

Genomic DNA was extracted from sorted cells for sequencing of the TCRbeta CDR3 region. TCRbeta CDR3 regions were sequenced using the immunoSEQ Assay. What TCRdb holds here is the immuneACCESS table cut down to in-frame rearrangements. Part of the clones is not present; checked against another copy, under half of the missing clones reflect an unresolved V gene, and the others are unexplained. In all, the sample holds some 58,000 clones, and 80% to 90% of those were seen once. Around 0.8% of the sample lies in the top ten. Patients with a history of autoimmune disease or receiving systemic immunosuppression were excluded from the trial. Peripheral blood for TCR sequencing was drawn from every dose cohort at baseline, at cycle 4 day 1 and at cycle 7 day 1. The samples were taken from a phase I, first-in-human, multicenter, open-label dose-escalation trial of ivuxolimab. Adults with locally advanced or metastatic melanoma, renal cell, hepatocellular, or head and neck squamous cell carcinoma were enrolled in the trial. Before TCR sequencing, CD4+ T cells and CD8+ T cells were sorted from peripheral blood as separate populations.

Notes on this clone: Its recognized antigen is unknown. No base-level quality is on record; no much larger clone is a single base apart.

The CDR3 holds 12 amino acids from the cysteine to the phenylalanine. Only the CDR3 DNA stays, 36 bases, in frame from base 1. Based on the germline V gene, the CDR1 and CDR2 sequences are WSHSY and SAAADI. Between the V and J ends, shortened by 4 bases and 1 base respectively, the junction contains 4 bases. The rearranged chain carries TRBV10-2 and TRBJ1-1, with no confidently assigned D gene. The TCR originated in an adult with an advanced solid tumor such as melanoma, head and neck, liver or kidney cancer. The specimen was CD4+ or CD8+ T cells sorted from blood, collected in a trial of the OX40 agonist ivuxolimab. The nucleotides read TGCGCCAGCAGTGTACAGAACACTGAAGCTTTCTTT. This gives the protein CASSVQNTEAFF.